This passage covers 25 T cell receptor beta chains from one sample sequenced in a study of beta chain features in type 1 diabetes. Whole-study results and caveats: Shortening of TCRB CDR3s, moderate but significant, appeared in all four CD4+ subsets of Type 1 diabetes patients.

Sequenced material consisted of expressed TCRB transcripts (all of the isolated RNA was reverse transcribed). TCRdb's copy holds only in-frame clones and misses some; the assay was immunoSEQ multiplex PCR. The sample consists of 25,000 to 30,000 clones, roughly 56% of them appearing once. These receptors' targets are unknown. The sequenced material came from Tregs from blood. The source is a woman aged 18-30 years with type 1 diabetes.

The chain has TRBV10-3 and TRBJ1-1, with 7 bases lining up with TRBD1. The germline gives CDR1 ENHRY, CDR2 SYGVKD. After removal of 6 bases from V and 7 bases from J, the junction contained 14 bases not matched to a gene. The CDR3 extends over 15 amino acids. This CDR3 reads CAISGGTGQTLEAFF. In DNA, the CDR3 is TGTGCCATCAGCGGGGGAACGGGACAGACACTTGAAGCTTTCTTT.

The chain carries TRBV29-1 and TRBJ2-3; 10 nucleotides line up with TRBD2. Trimming took 6 bases from V and 1 from J; bases not matched to a gene: 4. In germline, CDR1 is SQVTM, CDR2 ANQGSEA. This CDR3 contains 14 residues. The CDR3 loop reads CSVISGRGTDTQYF. Written as DNA, the CDR3 is TGCAGCGTGATAAGCGGGAGGGGCACAGATACGCAGTATTTT.

The V gene is TRBV30, the J gene TRBJ2-5; maybe TRBD2 (7 bases). Germline CDR1 and CDR2: GTSNPN and SVGIG (reference sequence). Deletions cut 3 bases from V and 9 bases from J, with 20 bases between. The CDR3 consists of 14 residues. CDR3 protein: CAWSDPGGAGAQYF. CDR3 nucleotides: TGTGCCTGGAGCGACCCTGGGGGCGCGGGGGCCCAGTACTTC.

The chain combines TRBV19 with TRBJ1-5; possible D gene TRBD1, 6 bases. Trimming cost V 7 bases and J 15 bases, with 16 bases left between them. The CDR3 contains 11 residues. Germline V gives CDR1 LNHDA, CDR2 SQIVND (reference sequence). The CDR3 DNA follows: TGTGCCAGTAAGTCGGGGGGCCTTGGGCATTTT. Amino acid sequence: CASKSGGLGHF.

The chain employs TRBV28 and TRBJ2-7; no firm D call. V lost 4 bases to trimming and J lost 2 bases, with 21 bases between them. The CDR3 loop spans 17 amino acids. Germline V lookup: CDR1 MDHEN, CDR2 SYDVKM. The CDR3 reads CASSSSRTPLNPYEQYF. The DNA for the CDR3 is TGTGCCAGCAGTTCCTCAAGAACACCGTTAAATCCCTACGAGCAGTACTTC.

This chain joins TRBV5-4 and TRBJ2-7, with D possibly matching TRBD1 (5 bases). The germline V and J ends were trimmed by 2 bases and 3 bases, with 6 bases remaining between them. The CDR3 covers 12 residues. Per germline, CDR1 SGHNT and CDR2 YYREEE (reference sequence). This chain's CDR3 is CASSFDSYEQYF. CDR3 nucleotides: TGTGCCAGCAGCTTTGACAGCTACGAGCAGTACTTC.

The genes are TRBV6-5 and TRBJ2-1; tentatively, D is TRBD1 (7 bases). Trimming shortened V by 9 bases and J by 6 bases, and 15 bases separated the two germline ends. CDR1 is MNHEY, CDR2 SVGAGI, per germline. The CDR3 has 13 amino acids. CDR3 DNA sequence: TGTGCCAGTCTAACAGGGGAGGCCAATGAGCAGTTCTTC. It encodes CASLTGEANEQFF.

This clone was counted only a few times. The J gene is TRBJ2-5, the V gene TRBV10-3; D call uncertain. The CDR3 spans 11 residues. Per the germline V gene, CDR1 is ENHRY and CDR2 is SYGVKD. V was clipped by 8 bases and J by 2 bases, with 6 bases between them. In nucleotides, the CDR3 is TGTGCCATCGGGCCACAAGAGACCCAGTACTTC. Protein sequence: CAIGPQETQYF.

There are a few counts of this clone. V gene TRBV5-1 combines with J gene TRBJ2-2; 8 nucleotides align to TRBD1. CDR3 length: 15 amino acids. Trimming removed 2 bases from V and 2 bases from J; junction bases left unmatched: 2. In germline, CDR1 is SGHRS, CDR2 YFSETQ. In DNA form, the CDR3 reads TGCGCCAGCAGCTTTACAGGGGGAAACACCGGGGAGCTGTTTTTT. Translating it yields CASSFTGGNTGELFF.

This chain links TRBV7-2 with TRBJ2-5; 9 bases match TRBD2. The DNA end lines up better with TRBJ2-7; the J call may be wrong. CDR1 and CDR2 (germline): SGHTA, FQGNSA. CDR3 size: 16 residues. The CDR3 reads CASSLSSGIGGGEQYF. In DNA form, the CDR3 reads TGTGCCAGCAGCTTATCTAGCGGGATTGGGGGTGGCGAGCAGTACTTC.

This chain joins TRBV4-1 and TRBJ2-5; D unclear. Deletions cut 4 bases from V and 5 bases from J, with 11 bases between. Looked up from germline, CDR1 is MGHRA and CDR2 is YSYEKL. The CDR3 is 13 amino acids. CDR3 protein: CASSLSHTETQYF. The CDR3 DNA follows: TGCGCCAGCAGCCTCTCCCACACGGAGACCCAGTACTTC.

CDR3 sequence reads: CASSSSGSTDTQYF. The CDR3 nucleotides are TGTGCCAGCAGCTCAAGCGGCAGCACAGATACGCAGTATTTT. The chain links TRBV7-9 to TRBJ2-3, with D tentatively TRBD2 (5 bases). Germline values: CDR1 SEHNR, CDR2 FQNEAQ (reference sequence). Trimming pared 4 bases from V and 0 bases from J, leaving 8 bases between. The CDR3 sequence is 14 residues long.

This chain uses TRBV19 with TRBJ1-2, with D perhaps TRBD1 (6 bases). V was cut by 4 bases and J by 6 bases, with 21 bases left in between. CDR1 and CDR2 from the germline V gene are LNHDA and SQIVND (reference sequence). The CDR3 consists of 16 residues. The CDR3 spells CASSTRTVGGDHGYTF. CDR3 bases: TGTGCCAGTAGTACCCGGACAGTCGGCGGCGATCATGGCTACACCTTC.

This clone was observed a few times. The chain couples TRBV27 to TRBJ2-3; D unclear. Germline loops: CDR1 MNHEY, CDR2 SMNVEV (reference sequence). There are 16 residues in the CDR3. V was clipped by 6 bases and J by 0 bases, with 16 bases between them. Here the CDR3 reads CASSPITSSSTDTQYF. Written as DNA, the CDR3 is TGTGCCAGCAGCCCCATAACGAGCTCTAGCACAGATACGCAGTATTTT.

The sample holds a few counts of this clone. This chain links TRBV5-6 with TRBJ1-1; D gene unclear. Trimming shortened V by 4 bases and J by 5 bases, and 6 bases separated the two germline ends. CDR1 SGHDT and CDR2 YYEEEE come from the germline V gene. This CDR3 has 11 residues. In nucleotides, the CDR3 is TGTGCCAGCAGCCTTGAGACTGAAGCTTTCTTT. Amino acids: CASSLETEAFF.

This clone was counted between two and nine times. J is TRBJ2-7 and V is TRBV10-3; no definite D call. This CDR3 region has 15 residues. CDR1 and CDR2 from the germline V gene are ENHRY and SYGVKD. V lost 0 bases and J lost 0, with 9 bases in between. The CDR3 DNA sequence: TGTGCCATCAGTGAGTCTCGCGGTCCCTCCTACGAGCAGTACTTC. Protein: CAISESRGPSYEQYF.

This CDR3 reads CASSPETGNDQPQHF. Written as DNA, the CDR3 is TGTGCCAGCTCACCAGAGACAGGGAATGACCAGCCCCAGCATTTT. The gene calls are TRBV18 and TRBJ1-5; 7 bases fit TRBD1. The germline gives CDR1 KGHSH, CDR2 LQKENI. V gave up 2 bases and J gave up 7 bases; unmatched junction bases: 8. This CDR3 comprises 15 residues.

The chain employs TRBV18 and TRBJ2-1, with TRBD1 identical over 11 bases. Germline V gives CDR1 KGHSH, CDR2 LQKENI. Losses at the gene ends were 1 base for V and 4 bases for J; bases not matched to a gene: 6. This CDR3 spans 17 amino acids. The CDR3 DNA reads as TGTGCCAGCTCACCACGGACAGGGGGCGAAGATTACAATGAGCAGTTCTTC. Its translation: CASSPRTGGEDYNEQFF.

This clone appeared a few times. V gene TRBV6-5 combines with J gene TRBJ2-1; 8 bases match TRBD1. The germline V gene encodes CDR1 MNHEY and CDR2 SVGAGI. The CDR3 has 15 residues. V trimming: 2 bases; J trimming: 3 bases; junction bases outside the gene matches: 3. CDR3 sequence: CASSYGQGVYNEQFF. In nucleotides, the CDR3 is TGTGCCAGCAGTTACGGACAGGGAGTCTACAATGAGCAGTTCTTC.

The chain joins TRBV5-5 to TRBJ2-3; TRBD2 agrees at 9 bases. The CDR3 contains 17 residues. Per germline, CDR1 SGHKS and CDR2 YYEKEE (reference sequence). The J segment lost 2 bases and the V segment lost 1 base, leaving 8 bases of the junction unmatched. CDR3 in DNA: TGTGCCAGCAGCTTGAGGGGGACTAGCAGATCCACAGATACGCAGTATTTT. Its protein product is CASSLRGTSRSTDTQYF.

The chain uses TRBV2 and TRBJ2-7; a possible D gene is TRBD1 (5 bases). The CDR3 runs 13 residues. The V end was cut by 6 bases, the J end by 6 bases, with 15 bases between. Per the germline V gene, CDR1 is SNHLY and CDR2 is FYNNEI. This CDR3 reads CASSDAGHSEQYF. The CDR3 region has the DNA TGTGCCAGCAGCGACGCTGGACACTCCGAGCAGTACTTC.

This chain joins TRBV18 and TRBJ2-2, with 8 bases fitting TRBD1. With V trimmed by 2 bases and J by 8 bases, 7 bases remained unmatched. CDR1 and CDR2 from the germline V gene are KGHSH and LQKENI. The CDR3 sequence is 15 residues long. The chain's CDR3 is CASSPKTGATGELFF. Written as DNA, the CDR3 is TGTGCCAGCTCACCAAAGACAGGGGCAACGGGGGAGCTGTTTTTT.

The chain couples TRBV6-6 to TRBJ1-5; possible D gene TRBD1, 5 bases. Trimming left V 2 bases short and J 1 base short, with 9 bases between. This CDR3 has 15 residues. Germline CDR1 MNHNY, CDR2 SVGAGI (reference sequence). CDR3 residues: CASSYDGGSNQPQHF. The CDR3 DNA reads as TGTGCCAGCAGTTACGACGGGGGGAGCAATCAGCCCCAGCATTTT.

This clone occurred a few times. This CDR3 reads CASSPGQILNTEAFF. The CDR3 DNA follows: TGTGCCAGCTCACCGGGACAGATATTGAACACTGAAGCTTTCTTT. The J gene is TRBJ1-1, the V gene TRBV18; 7 nucleotides line up with TRBD1. Looked up from germline, CDR1 is KGHSH and CDR2 is LQKENI. V lost 3 bases and J lost 0; bases outside the gene matches: 4. This CDR3 spans 15 amino acids.

CDR3 DNA: TGTGCCAGCAGTTACTCCGCTAGAGGGTACGAGCAGTACTTC. It translates to CASSYSARGYEQYF. The rearrangement links TRBV6-6 to TRBJ2-7; D is perhaps TRBD2 (5 bases). V was cut by 0 bases and J by 4 bases, with 10 bases left in between. This CDR3 contains 14 residues. CDR1 is MNHNY and CDR2 is SVGAGI in the germline V gene (reference sequence).